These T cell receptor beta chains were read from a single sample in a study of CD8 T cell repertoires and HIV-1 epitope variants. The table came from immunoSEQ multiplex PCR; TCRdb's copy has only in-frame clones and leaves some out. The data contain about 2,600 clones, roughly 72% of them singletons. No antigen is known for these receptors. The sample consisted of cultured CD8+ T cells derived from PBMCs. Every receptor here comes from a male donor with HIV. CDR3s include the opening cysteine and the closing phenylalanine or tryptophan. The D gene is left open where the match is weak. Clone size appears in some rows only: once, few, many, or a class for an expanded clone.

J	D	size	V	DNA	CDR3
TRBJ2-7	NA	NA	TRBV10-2	TGCGCCAGCGCCCCAGGCAGCCTTTGGGACGAGCAGTACTTC	CASAPGSLWDEQYF
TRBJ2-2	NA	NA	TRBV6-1	TGTGCCAGCAGTGAAGCGGGGAACACCGGGGAGCTGTTTTTT	CASSEAGNTGELFF
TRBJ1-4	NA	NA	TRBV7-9	TGTGCCAGCAGCCAAAGCTTAGAGGGGGAAAAACTGTTTTTT	CASSQSLEGEKLFF
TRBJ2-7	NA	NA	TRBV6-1	TGTGCCAGCAGTGAAAGTCCTGCCCCCTACGAGCAGTACTTC	CASSESPAPYEQYF
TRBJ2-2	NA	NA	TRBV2	TGTGCCAGCAAGTCAACATACGCGAACACCGGGGAGCTGTTTTTT	CASKSTYANTGELFF
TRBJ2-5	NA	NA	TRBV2	TGTGCCAGCAGGTCGGACATCCAAGAGACCCAGTACTTC	CASRSDIQETQYF
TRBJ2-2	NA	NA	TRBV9	TGTGCCAGCTGCCTCGGGAGAGGGGGGCACACCGGGGAGCTGTTTTTT	CASCLGRGGHTGELFF
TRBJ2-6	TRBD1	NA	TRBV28	TGTGCCACCGGGACAGGGTCCTCTGGGGCCAACGTCCTGACTTTC	CATGTGSSGANVLTF
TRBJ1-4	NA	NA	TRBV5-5	TGTGCCAGCAGCTTGGAAAGGGGTGGCGAAAAACTGTTTTTT	CASSLERGGEKLFF
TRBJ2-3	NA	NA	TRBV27	TGTGCCAGCAGTTTTAGCCCGGGTGGCACAGATACGCAGTATTTT	CASSFSPGGTDTQYF
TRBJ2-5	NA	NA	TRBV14	TGTGCCAGCAGCCAAGTGCGGGGCCGGGGGACCCAGTACTTC	CASSQVRGRGTQYF
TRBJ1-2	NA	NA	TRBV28	TGTGCCAGCAGTCTGCCGGGAGGCTACACCTTC	CASSLPGGYTF
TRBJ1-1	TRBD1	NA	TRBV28	TGTGCCAGCAGTCCCATTGGGACAGGAGAAGCTTTCTTT	CASSPIGTGEAFF
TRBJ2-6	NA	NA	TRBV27	TGTGCCAGCAGTTCGATGACGGAGCAAGTTCTTTCTGGGGCCAACGTCCTGACTTTC	CASSSMTEQVLSGANVLTF
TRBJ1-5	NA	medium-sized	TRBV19	TGTGCCAGTAGTATAGTTCCGGAGGGGCCCCAGCATTTT	CASSIVPEGPQHF
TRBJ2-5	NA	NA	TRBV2	TGTGCCAGCAGCTCCGCCGGGATAGATCAAGAGACCCAGTACTTC	CASSSAGIDQETQYF
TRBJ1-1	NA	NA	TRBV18	TGTGCCAGCTCACCATTTCCAGATAACACTGAAGCTTTCTTT	CASSPFPDNTEAFF
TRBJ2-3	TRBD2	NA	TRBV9	TGTGCCAGCAGCGTAGGGGGAGGGTCAGATACGCAGTATTTT	CASSVGGGSDTQYF
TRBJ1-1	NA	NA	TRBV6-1	TGTGCCAGCATTTTACAGGGCTACACTGAAGCTTTCTTT	CASILQGYTEAFF
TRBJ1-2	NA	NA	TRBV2	TGTGCCAGCAGTGAATTGGGGGCTGGTGGCTACACCTTC	CASSELGAGGYTF
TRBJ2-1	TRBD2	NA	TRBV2	TGTGCCAGCAGTGCGTCCCTAGCGGGGGGGCCGGGTCTCTACAATGAGCAGTTCTTC	CASSASLAGGPGLYNEQFF
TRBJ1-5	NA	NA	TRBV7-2	TGTGCCAGCAGCTCGGAGGGCTATAGCAATCAGCCCCAGCATTTT	CASSSEGYSNQPQHF
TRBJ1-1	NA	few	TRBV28	TGTGCCAGCAGCCCGAACCTCTCATCTATGAACACTGAAGCTTTCTTT	CASSPNLSSMNTEAFF
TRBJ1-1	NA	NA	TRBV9	TGTGCCAGCCGGAGGGGGACTGAAGCTTTCTTT	CASRRGTEAFF
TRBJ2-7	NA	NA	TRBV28	TGTGCCAGCAGCTCCGGGGCCGGTGAGCAGTACTTC	CASSSGAGEQYF
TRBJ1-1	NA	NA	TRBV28	TGTGCCAGCAGGACAGGAGAGGTCACTGAAGCTTTCTTT	CASRTGEVTEAFF
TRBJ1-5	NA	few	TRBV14	TGTGCCAGCAGCCAGGGACGTGGGCAGCCCCAGCATTTT	CASSQGRGQPQHF
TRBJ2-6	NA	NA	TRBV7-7	TGTGCCAGCAGCCCTGCCACAAAGTCGGGCCAACGTCCTGACTTT	CASSPATKSGQRPDF
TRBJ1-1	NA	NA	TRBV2	TGTGCCAGCATGTTAGAGACAGGAGATTTCCGAGCTTTCTTT	CASMLETGDFRAFF
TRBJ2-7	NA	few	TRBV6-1	TGTGCCAGCAGTGATCAGGGAAGCTCCTACGAGCAGTACTTC	CASSDQGSSYEQYF
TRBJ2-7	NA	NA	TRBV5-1	TGCGCCAGCAGCCCGTCCGAGGGGCTGGTCCACGAGCAGTACTTC	CASSPSEGLVHEQYF
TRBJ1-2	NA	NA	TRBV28	TGTGCCAGCGAAGGAGGGGTGGGGAGTAACTATGGCTACACCTTC	CASEGGVGSNYGYTF
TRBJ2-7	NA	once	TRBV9	TGTGCCAGCAGCGCGACCGCGGGTCAGGCCTACGAGCAGTACTTC	CASSATAGQAYEQYF
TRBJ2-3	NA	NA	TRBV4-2	TGTGCCAGCAGCCAAGATCCCGGGACGGTACTCACAGATACGCAGTATTTT	CASSQDPGTVLTDTQYF
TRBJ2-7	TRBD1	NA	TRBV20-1	TGCAGTGCCCGGGACAGCTACGAGCAGTACTTC	CSARDSYEQYF
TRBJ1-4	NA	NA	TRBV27	TGTGCCAGCAGTCCCCTAGCGGCAGGGTCTAATGAAAAACTGTTTTTT	CASSPLAAGSNEKLFF
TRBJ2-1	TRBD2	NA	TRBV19	TGTGCCAGTAGTATGGCGGGGGTTTGGATGGACAATGAGCAGTTCTTC	CASSMAGVWMDNEQFF
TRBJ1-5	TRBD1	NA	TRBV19	TGTGCCAGTAGTATTGGACAGGGCAATCAGCCCCAGCATTTT	CASSIGQGNQPQHF
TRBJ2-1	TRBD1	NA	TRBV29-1	TGCAGCGTTGTGACAGGGTCCTACAATGAGCAGTTCTTC	CSVVTGSYNEQFF
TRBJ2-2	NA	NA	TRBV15	TGTGCCACCGGTGAACTAGCTACCGGGGAGCTGTTTTTT	CATGELATGELFF